These 17 T cell receptor beta chains came from one sample sequenced in a study of T cells after yellow fever vaccination. TCRdb reanalysed the 5' RACE reads using MiXCR and keeps one entry per CDR3 protein. Found here are 620,000 or so distinct CDR3 sequences, approximately 16% of them singletons; the top ten hold around 15%. The source material was PBMCs, sampled less than 6 days after the first yellow fever vaccination. Every receptor here comes from a man between 18 and 29 years old who received the YFV17D yellow fever vaccine.

The CDR3 bases are TGTGCCAGCAGGGTCAATGTGGCGAACACCGGGGAGCTGTTTTTT. It specifies CASRVNVANTGELFF. The J gene is TRBJ2-2, the V gene TRBV5-5; D is ambiguous. With 5 bases removed from V and 0 bases from J, the gap between germline ends came to 11 bases. Germline V gene lookup returns CDR1 SGHKS and CDR2 YYEKEE (reference sequence). The CDR3 has 15 residues. Based on the CDR3 plus reference TRBV5-5 and TRBJ2-2, the full variable domain is DAGVTQSPTHLIKTRGQQVTLRCSPISGHKSVSWYQQVLGQGPQFIFQYYEKEERGRGNFPDRFSARQFPNYSSELNVNALLLGDSALYLCASRVNVANTGELFFGEGSRLTVL.

The chain couples TRBV20-1 to TRBJ2-7; possibly TRBD2 for D (6 bases). The CDR3 runs 15 residues. The germline V gene encodes CDR1 DFQATT and CDR2 SNEGSKA (reference sequence). The V end lost 0 bases, the J end lost 5 bases, and 17 bases lay between the germline ends. The CDR3 sequence: CSARDMGGISDEQYF. CDR3 nucleotide sequence: TGCAGTGCTAGAGATATGGGGGGAATAAGTGACGAGCAGTACTTC.

This clonotype was observed a handful of times. The chain has TRBV20-1 and TRBJ1-5, with D maybe TRBD1 (5 bases). V lost 5 bases and J lost 4, with 9 bases in between. The CDR3 covers 12 residues. Germline-derived CDR1 and CDR2 are DFQATT and SNEGSKA (reference sequence). CDR3 sequence (DNA): TGCAGTGCTGGGGACCTAAATCAGCCCCAGCATTTT. Its protein is CSAGDLNQPQHF.

CDR3 amino acids: CASRNMGYNSPLHF. The CDR3 region has the DNA TGTGCCAGCCGAAACATGGGGTATAATTCACCCCTCCACTTT. The chain uses TRBV11-2 and TRBJ1-6; D unclear. This CDR3 spans 14 amino acids. CDR1 is SGHAT, CDR2 FQNNGV, per germline. V lost 8 bases and J lost 4, with 12 bases in between.

This chain connects TRBV18 to TRBJ2-1; D gene ambiguous. Germline assignment: CDR1 KGHSH and CDR2 LQKENI. CDR3 size: 13 residues. V lost 6 bases and J 5 bases, leaving 11 bases between the germline ends. The CDR3 loop reads CASSPRYDNEQFF. The CDR3 nucleotides read TGTGCCAGCTCGCCTCGGTACGACAATGAGCAGTTCTTC.

There are a few counts of this clonotype. CDR3 DNA sequence: TGTGCCAGCAGCATAAGACTAGAAAGGCTCACAGATACGCAGTATTTT. As protein: CASSIRLERLTDTQYF. V and J are TRBV5-4 and TRBJ2-3; possibly TRBD2 for D (6 bases). The V gene lost 4 bases and the J gene lost 2 bases, with 17 bases spanning the gap. The V gene's germline CDR1 is SGHNT and CDR2 YYREEE (reference sequence). The CDR3 spans 16 residues.

In this sample, this clonotype turned up once. The chain carries TRBV2 and TRBJ1-1; D ambiguous. Trimming shortened V by 3 bases and J by 4 bases, and 6 bases separated the two germline ends. Germline CDR1 reads SNHLY; CDR2 reads FYNNEI. This CDR3 is 12 amino acids long. CDR3 DNA sequence: TGTGCCAGCAGTGATACCTTCACTGAAGCTTTCTTT. Protein: CASSDTFTEAFF.

The V call is TRBV7-3, the J call TRBJ2-1; D is perhaps TRBD2 (7 bases). The germline V gene encodes CDR1 SGHTA and CDR2 FQGTGA. This CDR3 is built from 16 residues. The V gene lost 4 bases and the J gene lost 5 bases, with 18 bases spanning the gap. The CDR3 region has the DNA TGTGCCAGCAGCTCCTATGAGGGGGGGGGCCACAATGAGCAGTTCTTC. It encodes CASSSYEGGGHNEQFF.

This clonotype was seen repeatedly, ten times or more. V and J are TRBV27 and TRBJ1-2, with D unresolved. Trimming took 8 bases from V and 4 from J, leaving 8 bases between them. The CDR3 totals 11 residues. Germline lookup yields CDR1 MNHEY and CDR2 SMNVEV (reference sequence). The CDR3 sequence is CASGQSYGYTF. The CDR3 nucleotides are TGTGCCAGCGGGCAGTCCTATGGCTACACCTTC.

This clonotype was counted a few times. The chain uses TRBV12-3 or TRBV12-4 and TRBJ2-3; 13 bases fit TRBD2. The trim removed 6 bases at V and 1 base at J, leaving 4 bases unmatched. This CDR3 has 16 amino acids. The CDR3 coding sequence is TGTGCCAGCAGCCCGACTAGCGGGGGGCGCACAGATACGCAGTATTTT. It encodes CASSPTSGGRTDTQYF.

The chain combines TRBV5-1 with TRBJ2-7; TRBD2 is a possible D gene (6 bases). The CDR3 is 14 residues long. Germline V gene sequence: CDR1 SGHRS, CDR2 YFSETQ. The V gene lost 4 bases and the J gene lost 2 bases, with 13 bases spanning the gap. CDR3 sequence reads: CASSAGTFTYEQYF. CDR3 sequence (DNA): TGCGCCAGCAGCGCCGGGACTTTCACCTACGAGCAGTACTTC.

The chain carries TRBV18 and TRBJ1-2; 8 bases line up with TRBD1. CDR3 size: 15 residues. The germline gives CDR1 KGHSH, CDR2 LQKENI. Trimming cost V 0 bases and J 7 bases; bases outside gene matches: 7. For the CDR3, the DNA is TGTGCCAGCTCACCACCGGTGGTCCAGGGGGCTGGCTACACCTTC. Protein product: CASSPPVVQGAGYTF.

This clonotype occurred a few times. The chain employs TRBV9 and TRBJ2-4; TRBD1 might be the D (8 bases). The CDR3 is made up of 13 amino acids. Trimming pared 0 bases from V and 9 bases from J, leaving 10 bases between. Germline V gene lookup returns CDR1 SGDLS and CDR2 YYNGEE. Here the CDR3 reads CASSVDRGGIQYF. Written as DNA, the CDR3 is TGTGCCAGCAGCGTAGACAGGGGGGGCATTCAGTACTTC.

This clonotype has ten or more counts. The J gene is TRBJ2-2, the V gene TRBV11-2, with D uncertain. The CDR3 is 12 amino acids. Trimming took 1 base from V and 11 from J, leaving 8 bases between them. The germline CDR1 and CDR2 sequences are SGHAT and FQNNGV. The CDR3 region is CASSLASVELFF. CDR3 bases: TGTGCCAGCAGCTTAGCCTCGGTAGAGCTGTTTTTT.

This clonotype was recorded a few times. The chain employs TRBV5-1 and TRBJ2-2; D is possibly TRBD1 (5 bases). V gave up 2 bases and J gave up 7 bases, with 12 bases separating them. Per the germline V gene, CDR1 is SGHRS and CDR2 is YFSETQ. CDR3 size: 14 residues. CDR3 residues: CASSFDRSFGELFF. CDR3 DNA sequence: TGCGCCAGCAGCTTTGACAGAAGTTTCGGGGAGCTGTTTTTT.

The V and J genes are TRBV12-3 or TRBV12-4 and TRBJ2-3; D not resolved. The germline V and J ends were trimmed by 7 bases and 5 bases, with 13 bases remaining between them. The CDR3 consists of 13 residues. Here the CDR3 DNA reads TGTGCCAGCACCCCGGCCGCCGGAGATACGCAGTATTTT. Its protein is CASTPAAGDTQYF.

This clonotype was seen many times. The chain uses TRBV3-1 and TRBJ1-2; possibly TRBD1 for D (5 bases). Germline V CDR1 and CDR2: LGHDT, YNNKEL (reference sequence). The CDR3 is 17 amino acids. V shed 0 bases and J shed 0 bases, with 14 bases lying between them. DNA of the CDR3: TGTGCCAGCAGCCAAGATCTCGGGGCAGCTTCTAACTATGGCTACACCTTC. This translates into CASSQDLGAASNYGYTF.